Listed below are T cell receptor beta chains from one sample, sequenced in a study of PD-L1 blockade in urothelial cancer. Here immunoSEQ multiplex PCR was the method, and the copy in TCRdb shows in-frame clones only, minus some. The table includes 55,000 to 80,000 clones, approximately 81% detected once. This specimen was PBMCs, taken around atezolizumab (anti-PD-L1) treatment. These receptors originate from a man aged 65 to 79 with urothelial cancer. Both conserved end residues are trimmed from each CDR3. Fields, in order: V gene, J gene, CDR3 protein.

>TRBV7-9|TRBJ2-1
ASSLSRRLAGVSYNEQF
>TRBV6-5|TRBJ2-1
ASSTSGSFYNEQF
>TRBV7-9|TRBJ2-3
ASSPRGTSGFADTQY
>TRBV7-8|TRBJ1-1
ASSSFGGGTEAF
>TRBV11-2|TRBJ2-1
ASSPPVLAGVLGNEQF
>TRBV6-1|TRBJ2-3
ASSEGSGPNVDTQY
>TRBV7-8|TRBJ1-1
ASSLTLGQGGREAF
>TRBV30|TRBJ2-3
AWSSHGTSGVDTQY
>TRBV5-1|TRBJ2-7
ASSLSTSRVYEQY
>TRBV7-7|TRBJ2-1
ASSLGQNNEQF
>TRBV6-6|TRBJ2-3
ASSPRLAGTTDTQY
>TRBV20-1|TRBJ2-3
SAGGGTQY
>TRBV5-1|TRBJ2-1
ASSEDGSWNEQF